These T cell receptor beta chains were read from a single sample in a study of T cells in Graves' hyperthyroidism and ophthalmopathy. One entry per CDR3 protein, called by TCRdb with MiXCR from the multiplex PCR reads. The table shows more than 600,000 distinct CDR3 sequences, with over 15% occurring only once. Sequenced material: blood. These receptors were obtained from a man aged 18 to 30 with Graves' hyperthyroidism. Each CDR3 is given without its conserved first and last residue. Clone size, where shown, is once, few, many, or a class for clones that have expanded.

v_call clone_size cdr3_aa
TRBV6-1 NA ASSMRDRERVGFNQPQH
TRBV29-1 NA SVGGRDNEQF
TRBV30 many AWSGAGETQY
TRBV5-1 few ASSPLFGKGGNTEAF
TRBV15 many ATSLSEGYEQY
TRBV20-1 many SARGVSDRGRNTEAF
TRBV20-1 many SASRRAKNIQY
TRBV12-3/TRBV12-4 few ASSLARGQPQH
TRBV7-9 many ASSFSFPDTQY
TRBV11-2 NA ASSLTGTSPLH
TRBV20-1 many SSRVAGIDNEQF
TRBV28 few ASSPLLRALGSGELF
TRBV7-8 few ASSLILGGARRTDTQY
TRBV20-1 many SACTDSLDTDTQY
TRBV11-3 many ASSLEIGDEQF
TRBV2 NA ASNYRFSNYGYT
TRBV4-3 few ASSRVTSVTDTQY
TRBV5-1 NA ASSQDYRGQHTDTQY
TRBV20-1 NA SARVGSSGSPQGPYNEQF
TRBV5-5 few ASSPGTGVTGELF
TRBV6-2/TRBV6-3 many ASSYSWGTYEQY
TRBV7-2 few ASSPTGAVLTDTQY
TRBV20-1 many SANLEGSGSPYEQY
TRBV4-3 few ASSQERELFEQY
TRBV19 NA ASTPAPGYGYT
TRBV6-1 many ASRGQESSYEQY
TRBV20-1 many SARRVRDALFEQF
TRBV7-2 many ASSLAFAVEQY
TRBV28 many ASGLTASNLYEQY
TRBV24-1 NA ATSDPRLADEQF
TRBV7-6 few ASSLDTGTGWLYTDTQY
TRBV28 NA ASSPIGTLYNEQF
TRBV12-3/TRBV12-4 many ASSLQRNYGYT
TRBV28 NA VSSLSDTQY
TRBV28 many ASSPPRATEKLF
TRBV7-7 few ASRLFLAGMGYEQY
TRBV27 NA ASSPGTGEGEKLF
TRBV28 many ASSARTGNPSTDTQY
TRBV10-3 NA AISESYLRPGEGNIQY
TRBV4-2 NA ASSRGPLMNTEAF
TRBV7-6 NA ASSQSTGGDGYT
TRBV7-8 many ASTLAGGPGGIQY
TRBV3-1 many ASSRAGLNTEAF
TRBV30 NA AWSSLAGGWQETQY
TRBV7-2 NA ASSLKLASGNQETQY